The sample holds a few counts of the clone carrying this T cell receptor (beta chain). The antigen is undetermined. These data are taken from a study of cytomegalovirus exposure and HLA in healthy donors. About the research overall: Of all 380 or so donors who were genotyped, roughly 81% belonged to the Caucasian-associated ancestry cluster. Findings and limits, study-wide: It was shown in a later analysis that HLA-associated TCR beta chains were more clonally expanded than other, equally common chains. In all likelihood, a cluster of highly shared sequence variants was a sequencing artifact.

CDR1 SGHRS and CDR2 YFSETQ come from the germline V gene. This CDR3 has 13 residues. The ends were cut back, 0 bases at V and 5 bases at J, with 9 bases in the middle. It was with 60 Vbeta and 13 Jbeta primers that the PCR ran. Data came from immunoSEQ multiplex PCR; TCRdb stores just in-frame clones and leaves some out. The table shows about 150,000 clones, with about four fifths occurring only once. Specimen: PBMCs. The rearrangement links TRBV5-1 to TRBJ2-7, with D uncertain. The clonotype comes from a woman between 45 and 65 years old in good health and CMV-seropositive. CDR3 protein: CASSLASFNEQYF. CDR3 coding DNA: TGCGCCAGCAGCTTGGCTAGTTTCAACGAGCAGTACTTC.